What follows is one T cell receptor beta chain and its context. Its antigen is undetermined. Germline V gene data show CDR1 as SGHRS and CDR2 as YFSETQ. The CDR3 runs 17 residues. The trim removed 5 bases at V and 1 base at J, leaving 14 bases unmatched. Both 60 Vbeta primers and 13 Jbeta primers went into the PCR. Here immunoSEQ multiplex PCR was the method, and the copy in TCRdb shows in-frame clones only, minus some. This table has approximately 170,000 clones, over 70% appearing once. This sample was taken from a study of cytomegalovirus exposure and HLA in healthy donors. Study background: Among about 179 million T cells, an earlier analysis found 117 million unique TCR beta sequences.

Study findings and constraints: A later analysis, which compared TCR beta chains of equal frequency, found the HLA-associated ones more clonally expanded.

The sequenced sample was PBMCs. This receptor was identified in a boy aged 2 to 10 in good health and CMV-seronegative. The V gene is TRBV5-1, the J gene TRBJ1-1; TRBD1 aligns across 7 bases. The CDR3 DNA reads TGCGCCAGCAGTTTTGGCGTCCCGACAGGGCCGAACACTGAAGCTTTCTTT. Its protein is CASSFGVPTGPNTEAFF.